The 21 T cell receptor beta chains listed next were all sequenced from one sample in a study of blood T cell repertoires in COVID-19. Method: immunoSEQ multiplex PCR; TCRdb's copy keeps in-frame clones and lacks some. There are 200,000 to 300,000 clones in the sample; roughly 86% occur only once, and around 5% lies in the top ten. The sample consisted of peripheral blood. Source of these receptors: a woman aged 55 to 70 with COVID-19, enrolled during active disease.

This chain connects TRBV11-2 to TRBJ2-1; 9 nucleotides line up with TRBD2. Germline CDR1 SGHAT, CDR2 FQNNGV. CDR3 length equals 14 residues. Trimming cost V 7 bases and J 7 bases; bases outside gene matches: 8. CDR3 in amino acids: CASTLSGSINEQFF. The CDR3 DNA reads TGTGCCAGCACACTTAGCGGGAGTATAAATGAGCAGTTCTTC.

This rearrangement joins TRBV11-2 to TRBJ2-1; the match to TRBD2 covers 8 bases. V shed 5 bases, J shed 0 bases, and the junction held 15 bases outside the gene matches. Germline V gene sequence: CDR1 SGHAT, CDR2 FQNNGV. The CDR3 is made up of 19 amino acids. This CDR3 is CASSDIPTSGQSSYNEQFF. DNA for the CDR3: TGTGCCAGCAGCGATATCCCTACTAGCGGACAAAGCTCCTACAATGAGCAGTTCTTC.

This rearrangement joins TRBV6-6 to TRBJ1-1, with D perhaps matching TRBD1 (5 bases). Germline lookup yields CDR1 MNHNY and CDR2 SVGAGI (reference sequence). Trimming took off 3 bases at V and 6 bases at J, with 14 bases between the two ends. The CDR3 is 14 residues long. The CDR3 sequence: CASSYGDSNAEAFF. The CDR3 DNA sequence: TGTGCCAGCAGTTATGGAGACAGTAACGCTGAAGCTTTCTTT.

The chain uses TRBV30 and TRBJ1-5, with D perhaps matching TRBD1 (5 bases). Trimming took 0 bases from V and 7 from J, leaving 10 bases between them. This CDR3 has 13 amino acids. Germline CDR1 is GTSNPN and CDR2 is SVGIG (reference sequence). The CDR3 loop is CAWSVQGAQPQHF. CDR3 nucleotide sequence: TGTGCCTGGAGTGTACAAGGGGCACAGCCCCAGCATTTT.

V usage is TRBV19 and J usage is TRBJ2-7; 8 positions agree with TRBD1. CDR1 is LNHDA and CDR2 is SQIVND in the germline V gene (reference sequence). This CDR3 contains 13 residues. Trimming at V came to 4 bases and at J to 1 base, leaving 0 bases not matched to a gene. CDR3 protein: CASSRDRSYEQYF. Here the CDR3 DNA reads TGTGCCAGTAGTAGGGACAGGTCCTACGAGCAGTACTTC.

This chain uses TRBV10-3 with TRBJ1-5; the D is unclear. The CDR3 is 13 amino acids. The V end lost 10 bases, the J end lost 5 bases, and 15 bases lay between the germline ends. Germline lookup yields CDR1 ENHRY and CDR2 SYGVKD. This CDR3 reads CATLDSFDQPQHF. CDR3 sequence (DNA): TGTGCCACCTTAGACTCATTTGATCAGCCCCAGCATTTT.

The V call is TRBV6-5, the J call TRBJ2-1; 13 bases fit TRBD2. Germline CDR1 reads MNHEY; CDR2 reads SVGAGI. With 4 bases clipped from V and 8 bases from J, the junction kept 2 bases outside the gene matches. CDR3 size: 14 residues. CDR3 sequence: CASSSGLAGDEQFF. CDR3 nucleotide sequence: TGTGCCAGCAGTTCCGGACTAGCGGGAGATGAGCAGTTCTTC.

This sequence joins TRBV28 and TRBJ1-4, with D hard to call. The V end was cut by 6 bases, the J end by 0 bases, with 11 bases between. The CDR3 consists of 15 residues. Germline CDR1 and CDR2: MDHEN and SYDVKM. CDR3 sequence (DNA): TGTGCCAGCAGCTTCCGGCGGACAACTAATGAAAAACTGTTTTTT. It specifies CASSFRRTTNEKLFF.

The genes are TRBV30 and TRBJ2-7, with 11 bases fitting TRBD1. The V gene end was trimmed by 4 bases and the J gene end by 6 bases; junction bases not matched to a gene: 8. Germline V gene sequence: CDR1 GTSNPN, CDR2 SVGIG (reference sequence). CDR3 length: 14 amino acids. CDR3 residues: CAWIRTGGAGEQYF. The DNA of the CDR3 is TGTGCCTGGATCCGGACAGGGGGCGCGGGCGAGCAGTACTTC.

The rearrangement uses TRBV10-1 and TRBJ2-1, with TRBD2 matching 10 bases. The CDR3 has 13 amino acids. J gave up 7 bases and V 5 bases, and 2 bases lay outside the gene matches. Germline CDR1 reads WNHNN; CDR2 reads SYGVQD (reference sequence). In nucleotides, the CDR3 is TGCGCCAGCAGTTCTAGCGGGAGTAATGAGCAGTTCTTC. Residues: CASSSSGSNEQFF.

This clone was seen a single time. The V and J genes are TRBV19 and TRBJ1-5; 7 bases map to TRBD1. With 10 bases clipped from V and 3 bases from J, the junction kept 21 bases outside the gene matches. CDR3 size: 18 residues. The V gene's germline CDR1 is LNHDA and CDR2 SQIVND (reference sequence). As DNA, the CDR3 is TGTGCCACCACAGGAGCCGGGACAGTCCGGACGATCAATCAGCCCCAGCATTTT. Translating it yields CATTGAGTVRTINQPQHF.

J is TRBJ2-2 and V is TRBV30, with TRBD2 as a possible D gene (7 bases). Trimming removed 3 bases from V and 4 bases from J, with 15 bases in between. Germline V gene sequence: CDR1 GTSNPN, CDR2 SVGIG (reference sequence). CDR3 length: 15 amino acids. DNA for the CDR3: TGTGCCTGGAGGGGGGGGCGGTTCTCCACCGGGGAGCTGTTTTTT. Translating gives CAWRGGRFSTGELFF.

In regard to this clone: The same CDR3 also results from other DNA sequences found in this sample. This rearrangement joins TRBV11-2 to TRBJ2-7; a possible D gene is TRBD1 (7 bases). Deletions cut 4 bases from V and 3 bases from J, with 13 bases between. Germline V gene sequence: CDR1 SGHAT, CDR2 FQNNGV. The CDR3 has 14 amino acids. The CDR3 reads CASSSGDSRYEQYF. CDR3 coding DNA: TGTGCCAGCAGCTCGGGGGACAGTCGCTACGAGCAGTACTTC.

The chain couples TRBV7-3 to TRBJ2-1; D may be TRBD1 (6 bases). The CDR3 is 15 amino acids. Trimming took 5 bases from V and 1 from J, leaving 12 bases between them. CDR1 and CDR2 (germline): SGHTA, FQGTGA. CDR3 in amino acids: CASSRLGHSYNEQFF. In nucleotides, the CDR3 is TGTGCCAGCAGCCGGCTGGGACATTCCTACAATGAGCAGTTCTTC.

The chain employs TRBV5-1 and TRBJ2-1; 8 nucleotides agree with TRBD1. V shed 3 bases and J 3 bases; nucleotides not matched to a gene: 5. The CDR3 is made up of 15 amino acids. From germline, CDR1 is SGHRS and CDR2 YFSETQ. In DNA form, the CDR3 reads TGCGCCAGCAGCTCCGACAGGGGCGGCTACAATGAGCAGTTCTTC. The encoded protein is CASSSDRGGYNEQFF.

The chain employs TRBV10-3 and TRBJ1-2, with a tentative D call TRBD1 (5 bases). The germline CDR1 and CDR2 sequences are ENHRY and SYGVKD. The CDR3 spans 16 residues. Trimming cost V 3 bases and J 3 bases, with 17 bases left between them. The CDR3 is CAISEFVQGEDYGYTF. CDR3 in DNA: TGTGCCATCAGTGAATTTGTCCAGGGTGAGGACTATGGCTACACCTTC.

The V call is TRBV6-5, the J call TRBJ2-5, with a possible D match to TRBD2 (7 bases). In germline, CDR1 is MNHEY, CDR2 SVGAGI. This CDR3 region has 15 residues. Trimming took off 7 bases at V and 4 bases at J, with 19 bases between the two ends. Here the CDR3 DNA reads TGTGCCAGCAAGGGGAGGGGGGCCCTCCCAGAGACCCAGTACTTC. Its translation: CASKGRGALPETQYF.

V usage is TRBV28 and J usage is TRBJ1-5; D not certain. Germline V CDR1 and CDR2: MDHEN, SYDVKM. Trimming shortened V by 3 bases and J by 0 bases, and 12 bases separated the two germline ends. The CDR3 contains 16 residues. The CDR3 bases are TGTGCCAGCAGTTTCCGGGGAGGTGATAGCAATCAGCCCCAGCATTTT. Translation gives CASSFRGGDSNQPQHF.

The chain uses TRBV7-9 and TRBJ2-1; D is uncertain. The length of the CDR3 is 14 residues. Per germline, CDR1 SEHNR and CDR2 FQNEAQ (reference sequence). V gave up 1 base and J gave up 5 bases, with 9 bases separating them. In DNA, the CDR3 is TGTGCCAGCAGCTTAGAGGCTAGACACAATGAGCAGTTCTTC. This sequence encodes CASSLEARHNEQFF.

The chain combines TRBV3-1 (or the pseudogene TRBV3-2) with TRBJ2-5, with a weak D call TRBD2 (5 bases). The ends were cut back, 4 bases at V and 7 bases at J, with 13 bases in the middle. The CDR3 is made up of 13 amino acids. The germline V gene has CDR1 LGHDT and CDR2 YNNKEL (reference sequence). CDR3 coding DNA: TGTGCCAGCAGCCTGGGAGCCCGGGGGACCCAGTACTTC. Amino acids: CASSLGARGTQYF.

This sequence joins TRBV11-3 and TRBJ2-2; D possibly corresponds to TRBD2 (7 bases). Trimming shortened V by 2 bases and J by 0 bases, and 13 bases separated the two germline ends. Germline values: CDR1 SGHNT, CDR2 YENEEA. CDR3 length equals 17 residues. CDR3 residues: CASSLYGGPSNTGELFF. DNA for the CDR3: TGTGCCAGCAGCTTATACGGGGGGCCCTCGAACACCGGGGAGCTGTTTTTT.